This T cell receptor beta chain was identified during a study of blood T cell repertoires in COVID-19. About the research overall: Acute and convalescent COVID-19 specimens originated in the United States, Italy and Spain.

The repertoire was sequenced with immunoSEQ multiplex PCR; TCRdb's copy has only in-frame clones and lacks some. The sample holds 350,000 to 450,000 clones, 85% seen once. The receptor's source is a woman in her late teens or twenties with acute or convalescent COVID-19. The sequencing sample was made of peripheral blood.

This chain's CDR3 is CASSAGQRYEQYF. The CDR3 bases are TGTGCCAGCAGTGCGGGACAACGATACGAGCAGTACTTC. The rearrangement uses TRBV2 and TRBJ2-7; TRBD1 is a possible D gene (6 bases). V lost 4 bases and J lost 4, with 11 bases in between. The CDR3 consists of 13 residues. Per germline, CDR1 SNHLY and CDR2 FYNNEI.